These T cell receptor beta chains were read from a single sample in a study of Tregs in tolerant kidney transplant recipients. Sequenced by immunoSEQ multiplex PCR; TCRdb stores in-frame clones only, minus some. The sample lists approximately 44,000 clones, over 95% seen once, with about 0.36% in the top ten. Which antigens these TCRs recognize remains unknown. Sequences were obtained from Tregs from blood cultured with allogeneic cells. The receptors stem from a human donor in good health. Both conserved end residues are part of each CDR3. A D gene is named only where the DNA matches it firmly. Clone size appears in some rows only: once, few, many, or a class for an expanded clone.

CDR3 DNA: TGTGCCAGCAGCTCCCTGGGGGGCACTTGGATGGGGTCCAGGGAGCTGTTTTTT
CDR3 protein: CASSSLGGTWMGSRELFF
clone size: NA
V gene: TRBV7-3
J gene: TRBJ2-2
CDR3 length: 18
D gene: NA

CDR3 DNA: TGTGCCAGCAGTGAAGAGGTCGGACAGGGACCCGGGGAGCTGTTTTTT
CDR3 protein: CASSEEVGQGPGELFF
clone size: NA
V gene: TRBV6-1
J gene: TRBJ2-2
CDR3 length: 16
D gene: TRBD1

CDR3 DNA: TGTGCCAACAAATTCAGGGTTGGACTTACCTATGGCTACACCTTC
CDR3 protein: CANKFRVGLTYGYTF
clone size: NA
V gene: TRBV18
J gene: TRBJ1-2
CDR3 length: 15
D gene: NA

CDR3 DNA: TGTGCCAGCAGCTTTGGGGACAGGAATAATTCACCCCTCCACTTT
CDR3 protein: CASSFGDRNNSPLHF
clone size: once
V gene: TRBV5-6
J gene: TRBJ1-6
CDR3 length: 15
D gene: TRBD1

CDR3 DNA: TGTGCCAGCAGACCAACTGGGGGGGGGCCCGACAATGAGCAGTTCTTC
CDR3 protein: CASRPTGGGPDNEQFF
clone size: NA
V gene: TRBV6-6
J gene: TRBJ2-1
CDR3 length: 16
D gene: NA

CDR3 DNA: TGTGCCAGCTCACCCAGGGGCAGAGTCTATGGCTACACCTTC
CDR3 protein: CASSPRGRVYGYTF
clone size: NA
V gene: TRBV18
J gene: TRBJ1-2
CDR3 length: 14
D gene: NA

CDR3 DNA: TGCAGCGTTGGGGGGTTCTTGAACACTGAAGCTTTCTTT
CDR3 protein: CSVGGFLNTEAFF
clone size: NA
V gene: TRBV29-1
J gene: TRBJ1-1
CDR3 length: 13
D gene: NA

CDR3 DNA: TGTGCCAGCGTTCCCCTCCGGACTAGTGGCACCGGGGAGCTGTTTTTT
CDR3 protein: CASVPLRTSGTGELFF
clone size: NA
V gene: TRBV11-2
J gene: TRBJ2-2
CDR3 length: 16
D gene: TRBD2

CDR3 DNA: TGTGCCAGCAGCGTAGAGAGGCAGGCCACTGAAGCTTTCTTT
CDR3 protein: CASSVERQATEAFF
clone size: NA
V gene: TRBV9
J gene: TRBJ1-1
CDR3 length: 14
D gene: NA

CDR3 DNA: TGCGCCAGCAGCCCACAGGGATTCGAGCAGTACTTC
CDR3 protein: CASSPQGFEQYF
clone size: NA
V gene: TRBV5-1
J gene: TRBJ2-7
CDR3 length: 12
D gene: NA

CDR3 DNA: TGCAGCGTTGAAGATCGGGCTAGCAACACAGATACGCAGTATTTT
CDR3 protein: CSVEDRASNTDTQYF
clone size: NA
V gene: TRBV29-1
J gene: TRBJ2-3
CDR3 length: 15
D gene: NA

CDR3 DNA: TGCGCCAGCAGACCCTCCGGGACAGGGGCCTACGAGCAGTACTTC
CDR3 protein: CASRPSGTGAYEQYF
clone size: once
V gene: TRBV5-1
J gene: TRBJ2-7
CDR3 length: 15
D gene: TRBD1

CDR3 DNA: TGCAGTGCTAGAAATGGCTACACCTTC
CDR3 protein: CSARNGYTF
clone size: NA
V gene: TRBV20-1
J gene: TRBJ1-2
CDR3 length: 9
D gene: NA

CDR3 DNA: TGCGCCAGCAGCTTTTCTGGGGCCCCTGGGGCCAACGTCCTGACTTTC
CDR3 protein: CASSFSGAPGANVLTF
clone size: NA
V gene: TRBV5-1
J gene: TRBJ2-6
CDR3 length: 16
D gene: NA

CDR3 DNA: TGTGCCAGCAGTGATAGGCAGGACGCAGATACGCAGTATTTT
CDR3 protein: CASSDRQDADTQYF
clone size: NA
V gene: TRBV2
J gene: TRBJ2-3
CDR3 length: 14
D gene: NA

CDR3 DNA: TGTGCCAGCTCACCACAGTCGCACGCATCCGGGGGAGGAAAACTGTTTTTT
CDR3 protein: CASSPQSHASGGGKLFF
clone size: NA
V gene: TRBV18
J gene: TRBJ1-4
CDR3 length: 17
D gene: NA

CDR3 DNA: TGTGCCTGGACCCGACAGGGGGACACCGGGGAGCTGTTTTTT
CDR3 protein: CAWTRQGDTGELFF
clone size: once
V gene: TRBV30
J gene: TRBJ2-2
CDR3 length: 14
D gene: TRBD1

CDR3 DNA: TGTGCCAGCAGCTTAGATCAGAGGCCAAATCAGCCCCAGCATTTT
CDR3 protein: CASSLDQRPNQPQHF
clone size: NA
V gene: TRBV11-2
J gene: TRBJ1-5
CDR3 length: 15
D gene: NA

CDR3 DNA: TGTGCCAGCAGCCAACTAGCGGCGAACACCGGGGAGCTGTTTTTT
CDR3 protein: CASSQLAANTGELFF
clone size: NA
V gene: TRBV7-8
J gene: TRBJ2-2
CDR3 length: 15
D gene: TRBD2

CDR3 DNA: TGTGCCAGCTCACCACCGTCAGGGCGTAACTACGAGCAGTACTTC
CDR3 protein: CASSPPSGRNYEQYF
clone size: NA
V gene: TRBV18
J gene: TRBJ2-7
CDR3 length: 15
D gene: NA

CDR3 DNA: TGTGCCAGCAGCACCACTAGCGGGGGGTGGTATTTT
CDR3 protein: CASSTTSGGWYF
clone size: NA
V gene: TRBV7-2
J gene: TRBJ2-3
CDR3 length: 12
D gene: TRBD2

CDR3 DNA: TGTGCCAGCAGGACACTGACTAACCTCTACGAGCAGTACTTC
CDR3 protein: CASRTLTNLYEQYF
clone size: NA
V gene: TRBV6-4
J gene: TRBJ2-7
CDR3 length: 14
D gene: NA

CDR3 DNA: TGTGCCAGCAGCCTGAGGCGTAGCGGGAGCTCCTACGAGCAGTACTTC
CDR3 protein: CASSLRRSGSSYEQYF
clone size: once
V gene: TRBV7-9
J gene: TRBJ2-7
CDR3 length: 16
D gene: TRBD2

CDR3 DNA: TGTGCCAGCAGCTTAGGACAGGGAGGACAGACCCAGTACTTC
CDR3 protein: CASSLGQGGQTQYF
clone size: once
V gene: TRBV7-2
J gene: TRBJ2-5
CDR3 length: 14
D gene: NA

CDR3 DNA: TGTGCCAGCAGCGTAGGCCTAGCGGGGAGCACAGTTACGCAGTATTTT
CDR3 protein: CASSVGLAGSTVTQYF
clone size: NA
V gene: TRBV9
J gene: TRBJ2-3
CDR3 length: 16
D gene: TRBD2

CDR3 DNA: TGCGCCAGCGGCAGGTTTACTAGCGGAGAGAATTCCGGGGAGCTGTTTTTT
CDR3 protein: CASGRFTSGENSGELFF
clone size: NA
V gene: TRBV5-1
J gene: TRBJ2-2
CDR3 length: 17
D gene: TRBD2

CDR3 DNA: TGCAGTGCAGGGGAGCCCTATGGCTACACCTTC
CDR3 protein: CSAGEPYGYTF
clone size: few
V gene: TRBV20-1
J gene: TRBJ1-2
CDR3 length: 11
D gene: NA

CDR3 DNA: TGTGCCAGTAGTATCAGCGCACAAGCCTGGGATACGCAGTATTTT
CDR3 protein: CASSISAQAWDTQYF
clone size: NA
V gene: TRBV19
J gene: TRBJ2-3
CDR3 length: 15
D gene: NA

CDR3 DNA: TGTGCCAGCAGCCAAGATGGACTAGCGGGGGAGACCCAGTACTTC
CDR3 protein: CASSQDGLAGETQYF
clone size: few
V gene: TRBV4-2
J gene: TRBJ2-5
CDR3 length: 15
D gene: TRBD2

CDR3 DNA: TGTGCCTGGAGTCTGGGGACCAAAAACATTCAGTACTTC
CDR3 protein: CAWSLGTKNIQYF
clone size: once
V gene: TRBV30
J gene: TRBJ2-4
CDR3 length: 13
D gene: NA

CDR3 DNA: TGTGCCAGCAGCTTGGTCGGGGGGCGGAACACCGGGGAGCTGTTTTTT
CDR3 protein: CASSLVGGRNTGELFF
clone size: NA
V gene: TRBV5-6
J gene: TRBJ2-2
CDR3 length: 16
D gene: NA

CDR3 DNA: TGTGCCAGCAGCGTCGGACAGGAGTACGAGCAGTACTTC
CDR3 protein: CASSVGQEYEQYF
clone size: NA
V gene: TRBV2
J gene: TRBJ2-7
CDR3 length: 13
D gene: TRBD1

CDR3 DNA: TGTGCCAGCAGCGTAGGTCCCCACAATGAGCAGTTCTTC
CDR3 protein: CASSVGPHNEQFF
clone size: once
V gene: TRBV9
J gene: TRBJ2-1
CDR3 length: 13
D gene: NA

CDR3 DNA: TGTGCCAGCAGCTTAGTGGGGCAGGCCGGAGGGGATTATGGCTACACCTTC
CDR3 protein: CASSLVGQAGGDYGYTF
clone size: NA
V gene: TRBV7-8
J gene: TRBJ1-2
CDR3 length: 17
D gene: NA

CDR3 DNA: TGCAGCGTCGCTAGACAGGGGAATTCCGACGAGCAGTACTTC
CDR3 protein: CSVARQGNSDEQYF
clone size: NA
V gene: TRBV29-1
J gene: TRBJ2-7
CDR3 length: 14
D gene: TRBD1

CDR3 DNA: TGTGCCTCCTATGGGACAGGGGGATCCCTCTATGGCTACACCTTC
CDR3 protein: CASYGTGGSLYGYTF
clone size: NA
V gene: TRBV6-6
J gene: TRBJ1-2
CDR3 length: 15
D gene: TRBD1

CDR3 DNA: TGTGCCAGCAGCCCGGACAGGGGGCGGACTGAAGCTTTCTTT
CDR3 protein: CASSPDRGRTEAFF
clone size: once
V gene: TRBV7-2
J gene: TRBJ1-1
CDR3 length: 14
D gene: TRBD1

CDR3 DNA: TGTGCCAGCAGCTCCCACACCAGGACTAGCCCCCACCCCACAGATACGCAGTATTTT
CDR3 protein: CASSSHTRTSPHPTDTQYF
clone size: NA
V gene: TRBV11-2
J gene: TRBJ2-3
CDR3 length: 19
D gene: TRBD2

CDR3 DNA: TGCAGTGCTACAGGGGTAGGTGGCTACACCTTC
CDR3 protein: CSATGVGGYTF
clone size: NA
V gene: TRBV20-1
J gene: TRBJ1-2
CDR3 length: 11
D gene: NA

CDR3 DNA: TGTGCCAGCAGTTTATGGGGGAAAAACACCGGGGAGCTGTTTTTT
CDR3 protein: CASSLWGKNTGELFF
clone size: NA
V gene: TRBV27
J gene: TRBJ2-2
CDR3 length: 15
D gene: NA

CDR3 DNA: TGTGCCAGCAGCTACCGGGACCCCAGTTCACCCCTCCACTTT
CDR3 protein: CASSYRDPSSPLHF
clone size: few
V gene: TRBV11-2
J gene: TRBJ1-6
CDR3 length: 14
D gene: NA

CDR3 DNA: TGTGCCAGTAGTATTAGGAACAGGCCCTCTGGGGCCAACGTCCTGACTTTC
CDR3 protein: CASSIRNRPSGANVLTF
clone size: NA
V gene: TRBV19
J gene: TRBJ2-6
CDR3 length: 17
D gene: NA

CDR3 DNA: TGTGCCAGCAGCCCCGGACAGGGGTATGCGGGTTCCTACACCTTC
CDR3 protein: CASSPGQGYAGSYTF
clone size: NA
V gene: TRBV7-2
J gene: TRBJ1-2
CDR3 length: 15
D gene: TRBD1

CDR3 DNA: TGTGCCAGCAGCGTGTCCGAGGCGAGCGAGCAGTACTTC
CDR3 protein: CASSVSEASEQYF
clone size: once
V gene: TRBV9
J gene: TRBJ2-7
CDR3 length: 13
D gene: NA

CDR3 DNA: TGCGCCAGCAGACGGTCCTACAATGAGCAGTTCTTC
CDR3 protein: CASRRSYNEQFF
clone size: NA
V gene: TRBV5-1
J gene: TRBJ2-1
CDR3 length: 12
D gene: NA

CDR3 DNA: TGTGCCAGCAGCATTGGGGACAGGGGTATTCATGGCTACACCTTC
CDR3 protein: CASSIGDRGIHGYTF
clone size: NA
V gene: TRBV6-5
J gene: TRBJ1-2
CDR3 length: 15
D gene: TRBD1

CDR3 DNA: TGTGCCATCAGCGGGACGCCCGGCACTGAAGCTTTCTTT
CDR3 protein: CAISGTPGTEAFF
clone size: NA
V gene: TRBV10-3
J gene: TRBJ1-1
CDR3 length: 13
D gene: NA